The rows below give T cell receptor beta chains drawn from one sample of a study of early T cells in non-severe SARS-CoV-2 infection. A single record per CDR3 protein comes from TCRdb applying MiXCR to the 5' RACE reads. The table records about 48,000 distinct CDR3 sequences, about 7.8% of them present only once. The sequenced sample consisted of whole blood. The receptor source for this set is an adult who was a healthcare worker with PCR-confirmed SARS-CoV-2 infection or an uninfected control (not recorded which). Both conserved end residues are part of each CDR3. The order of the fields is D gene, J gene, clone size, V gene, CDR3 protein, CDR3 DNA. A D gene is named only where the DNA matches it firmly. Expanded clones are given a class, and other clones once, few, many or no size at all.

d_gene: TRBD1
j_gene: TRBJ1-1
abundance: many
v_gene: TRBV20-1
CDR3aa: CSAGDRGRLAFF
CDR3nt: TGCAGTGCTGGGGACAGGGGACGGCTGGCTTTCTTT

d_gene: -
j_gene: TRBJ2-5
abundance: -
v_gene: TRBV12-3/TRBV12-4
CDR3aa: CASQGRTGETQYF
CDR3nt: TGTGCCAGCCAAGGACGGACGGGGGAGACCCAGTACTTC

d_gene: -
j_gene: TRBJ1-1
abundance: -
v_gene: TRBV7-9
CDR3aa: CASSLGGAEAFF
CDR3nt: TGTGCCAGCAGCTTAGGGGGAGCCGAAGCTTTCTTT

d_gene: -
j_gene: TRBJ1-2
abundance: many
v_gene: TRBV6-2/TRBV6-3
CDR3aa: CASAKGQGYGYTF
CDR3nt: TGTGCCAGCGCGAAGGGCCAGGGGTACGGCTACACCTTC

d_gene: TRBD1
j_gene: TRBJ1-2
abundance: few
v_gene: TRBV2
CDR3aa: CASSRQGVYGYTF
CDR3nt: TGTGCCAGCAGCCGACAGGGAGTCTATGGCTACACCTTC

d_gene: -
j_gene: TRBJ1-1
abundance: many
v_gene: TRBV6-6
CDR3aa: CASSSAGRNTEAFF
CDR3nt: TGTGCCAGCAGTTCGGCTGGGCGGAACACTGAAGCTTTCTTT

d_gene: -
j_gene: TRBJ2-6
abundance: many
v_gene: TRBV19
CDR3aa: CASSTQRPSGANVLTF
CDR3nt: TGTGCCAGTAGTACACAACGCCCCTCTGGGGCCAACGTCCTGACTTTC

d_gene: -
j_gene: TRBJ1-1
abundance: many
v_gene: TRBV6-2/TRBV6-3
CDR3aa: CASSSLRLNTEAFF
CDR3nt: TGTGCCAGCAGTTCGCTCAGATTGAACACTGAAGCTTTCTTT

d_gene: -
j_gene: TRBJ2-7
abundance: -
v_gene: TRBV7-2
CDR3aa: CASSLAIGTYEQYF
CDR3nt: TGTGCCAGCAGCTTAGCGATAGGGACCTACGAGCAGTACTTC

d_gene: -
j_gene: TRBJ1-2
abundance: few
v_gene: TRBV19
CDR3aa: CASSENYGYTF
CDR3nt: TGTGCCAGTTCTGAGAACTATGGCTACACCTTC

d_gene: TRBD2
j_gene: TRBJ2-3
abundance: few
v_gene: TRBV12-3/TRBV12-4
CDR3aa: CASSPLVRGGDTQYF
CDR3nt: TGTGCCAGCAGTCCGTTAGTGCGGGGGGGTGATACGCAGTATTTT

d_gene: TRBD1
j_gene: TRBJ1-1
abundance: few
v_gene: TRBV28
CDR3aa: CASSRQGDITEAFF
CDR3nt: TGTGCCAGCAGTAGGCAGGGGGATATTACTGAAGCTTTCTTT

d_gene: -
j_gene: TRBJ1-1
abundance: many
v_gene: TRBV21-1
CDR3aa: CASSKDRGVTEAFF
CDR3nt: TGTGCCAGCAGCAAAGACAGGGGGGTCACTGAAGCTTTCTTT

d_gene: -
j_gene: TRBJ2-2
abundance: many
v_gene: TRBV7-9
CDR3aa: CASSLNIRDTGELFF
CDR3nt: TGTGCCAGCAGCTTAAATATCCGAGACACCGGGGAGCTGTTTTTT

d_gene: -
j_gene: TRBJ2-4
abundance: -
v_gene: TRBV2
CDR3aa: CASSLIGRASENIQYF
CDR3nt: TGTGCCAGCAGCCTTATTGGACGGGCAAGCGAAAACATTCAGTACTTC

d_gene: TRBD2
j_gene: TRBJ2-2
abundance: many
v_gene: TRBV5-6
CDR3aa: CASRITGGNTGELFF
CDR3nt: TGTGCCAGCAGAATAACGGGGGGAAACACCGGGGAGCTGTTTTTT

d_gene: -
j_gene: TRBJ2-7
abundance: -
v_gene: TRBV9
CDR3aa: CASSVGFGGYEQYF
CDR3nt: TGTGCCAGCAGCGTAGGGTTCGGGGGCTACGAGCAGTACTTC

d_gene: TRBD1
j_gene: TRBJ2-7
abundance: -
v_gene: TRBV20-1
CDR3aa: CSAKTLGTGTYEQYF
CDR3nt: TGCAGTGCAAAGACCCTCGGGACAGGGACCTACGAGCAGTACTTC

d_gene: -
j_gene: TRBJ1-1
abundance: many
v_gene: TRBV12-3/TRBV12-4
CDR3aa: CASSLYGTAFFADTEAFF
CDR3nt: TGTGCCAGCAGTTTATACGGGACGGCTTTTTTTGCGGACACTGAAGCTTTCTTT

d_gene: TRBD1
j_gene: TRBJ1-5
abundance: few
v_gene: TRBV19
CDR3aa: CASSIQGENQPQHF
CDR3nt: TGTGCCAGTAGTATACAGGGGGAGAATCAGCCCCAGCATTTT

d_gene: TRBD2
j_gene: TRBJ2-1
abundance: few
v_gene: TRBV11-1
CDR3aa: CASSLGTSGGNEQFF
CDR3nt: TGTGCCAGCAGCTTAGGGACTAGCGGGGGGAATGAGCAGTTCTTC

d_gene: -
j_gene: TRBJ1-3
abundance: many
v_gene: TRBV28
CDR3aa: CASSVGTENTIYF
CDR3nt: TGTGCCAGCAGTGTTGGCACGGAAAACACCATATATTTT

d_gene: -
j_gene: TRBJ2-3
abundance: few
v_gene: TRBV5-1
CDR3aa: CASSAGGTDTQYF
CDR3nt: TGCGCCAGCAGCGCCGGGGGCACAGATACGCAGTATTTT

d_gene: TRBD1
j_gene: TRBJ1-1
abundance: many
v_gene: TRBV12-3/TRBV12-4
CDR3aa: CASRSQDRETTEAFF
CDR3nt: TGTGCCAGCAGATCGCAGGACAGGGAGACCACTGAAGCTTTCTTT

d_gene: TRBD1
j_gene: TRBJ1-5
abundance: many
v_gene: TRBV20-1
CDR3aa: CSARTGGRQPQHF
CDR3nt: TGCAGTGCTAGGACAGGGGGCCGGCAGCCCCAGCATTTT

d_gene: TRBD2
j_gene: TRBJ2-2
abundance: many
v_gene: TRBV9
CDR3aa: CASSRGGLDNTGELFF
CDR3nt: TGTGCCAGCAGCCGCGGTGGACTAGATAACACCGGGGAGCTGTTTTTT